The 27 T cell receptor beta chains given below trace back to one sample, sequenced in a study of T cells in Graves' hyperthyroidism and ophthalmopathy (dated by TCRdb to about 2019). Library preparation used multiplex PCR. Sequencing instrument: Illumina HiSeq 2000. The TCR beta CDR3 regions were amplified from RNA transcripts. The TCR CDR3 was subjected to a first round of RT-PCR using the HTBI primer set and the Qiagen OneStep RT-PCR kit. The public reads were run again by TCRdb, first through fastp at Q25 and then through MiXCR, and only productive beta chains were kept. Each record represents a unique CDR3 protein, reported with the most common genes and DNA among its rows. The sample table lists 650,000 to 750,000 distinct CDR3 sequences, less than 15% of them with a count of one. The ten biggest clones cover 10% of the sample. Sequenced input: blood. The origin of the receptors is a woman in her late teens or twenties with Graves' hyperthyroidism.

This clonotype was found many times. The chain is built from TRBV7-9 and TRBJ2-5; 14 bases align to TRBD2. After removal of 5 bases from V and 4 bases from J, the junction contained 6 bases not matched to a gene. This CDR3 comprises 16 residues. The germline CDR1 and CDR2 sequences are SEHNR and FQNEAQ (reference sequence). The CDR3 is CASSQGLAGGPETQYF. The CDR3 nucleotides are TGTGCCAGCAGCCAAGGACTAGCGGGAGGTCCAGAGACCCAGTACTTC.

This clonotype has only a few counts. V gene TRBV7-6 combines with J gene TRBJ2-7; D is possibly TRBD1 or TRBD2 (5 bases each). There are 18 residues in the CDR3. Trimming cost V 2 bases and J 2 bases, with 22 bases left between them. Germline V gene data show CDR1 as SGHVS and CDR2 as FNYEAQ. CDR3 loop: CASSLSPLGSQGTYEQYF. CDR3 nucleotide sequence: TGTGCCAGCAGCTTAAGTCCCCTAGGGAGCCAGGGAACCTACGAGCAGTACTTC. Filled out from reference TRBV7-6 and TRBJ2-7, the complete variable domain reads GAGVSQSPRYKVTKRGQDVALRCDPISGHVSLYWYRQALGQGPEFLTYFNYEAQQDKSGLPNDRFSAERPEGSISTLTIQRTEQRDSAMYRCASSLSPLGSQGTYEQYFGPGTRLTVT.

The sample holds many counts of this clonotype. The chain combines TRBV3-1 with TRBJ2-1, with 7 bases lining up with TRBD1. Per germline, CDR1 LGHDT and CDR2 YNNKEL (reference sequence). The J segment lost 4 bases and the V segment lost 6 bases, leaving 9 bases of the junction unmatched. This CDR3 is 15 amino acids long. In DNA form, the CDR3 reads TGTGCCAGCAGTCAGGGGACACAGGGGTACAATGAGCAGTTCTTC. Its protein is CASSQGTQGYNEQFF.

The CDR3 loop is CASSGLGNSPLHF. The CDR3 DNA reads TGTGCCAGCAGTGGGCTGGGGAATTCACCCCTCCACTTT. The chain combines TRBV28 with TRBJ1-6; the D is unclear. Germline CDR1 reads MDHEN; CDR2 reads SYDVKM. The CDR3 is made up of 13 amino acids. The germline V and J ends were trimmed by 5 bases and 7 bases, with 9 bases remaining between them.

As for this clonotype: The junction shows a germline mismatch at one end, possibly a read error. The rearrangement joins TRBV7-9 to TRBJ1-1; D remains ambiguous. CDR3 length equals 12 residues. The germline gives CDR1 SEHNR, CDR2 FQNEAQ (reference sequence). CDR3 DNA: TGTGTCAGCAGCTTAGATTTAGGAGAAGCTTTCTTT. Translation: CVSSLDLGEAFF.

The chain uses TRBV7-2 and TRBJ1-2; perhaps TRBD1 as D (5 bases). CDR3 length equals 14 residues. In germline, CDR1 is SGHTA, CDR2 FQGNSA. V lost 4 bases and J 4 bases, leaving 13 bases between the germline ends. Here the CDR3 DNA reads TGTGCCAGCAGCTCTCAGGTTGGGGGCTATGGCTACACCTTC. It is translated as CASSSQVGGYGYTF.

This chain joins TRBV6-6 and TRBJ1-1; D not certain. V was pared by 0 bases and J by 1 base, with 9 bases between. The CDR3 sequence is 15 residues long. Germline CDR1 reads MNHNY; CDR2 reads SVGAGI (reference sequence). CDR3 residues: CASSYSRLGNTEAFF. The CDR3 nucleotides are TGTGCCAGCAGTTACTCCCGGTTAGGGAACACTGAAGCTTTCTTT.

In its sample, this clonotype was seen many times. The CDR3 spells CASSFISGTGLGFGHNEQFF. CDR3 bases: TGTGCCAGCAGCTTCATATCCGGGACAGGTCTTGGTTTTGGGCACAATGAGCAGTTCTTC. The V gene is TRBV7-9, the J gene TRBJ2-1, with TRBD1 identical over 8 bases. The J segment lost 5 bases and the V segment lost 3 bases, leaving 21 bases of the junction unmatched. The germline CDR1 and CDR2 sequences are SEHNR and FQNEAQ (reference sequence). The CDR3 has 20 amino acids.

This clonotype appeared many times. The rearrangement links TRBV7-9 to TRBJ2-7; D gene unclear. V lost 1 base, J lost 7 bases, and 8 bases lay in between. This CDR3 has 12 residues. The germline V gene has CDR1 SEHNR and CDR2 FQNEAQ (reference sequence). The DNA of the CDR3 is TGTGCCAGCAGCTTAGGCGTATGGGAGCAGTACTTC. This sequence encodes CASSLGVWEQYF. The variable domain in full, with the rest retrieved from reference TRBV7-9 and TRBJ2-7, is DTGVSQNPRHKITKRGQNVTFRCDPISEHNRLYWYRQTLGQGPEFLTYFQNEAQLEKSRLLSDRFSAERPKGSFSTLEIQRTEQGDSAMYLCASSLGVWEQYFGPGTRLTVT.

This chain connects TRBV18 to TRBJ1-2; perhaps TRBD1 as D (6 bases). The length of the CDR3 is 16 residues. CDR1 KGHSH and CDR2 LQKENI come from the germline V gene. Deletions cut 0 bases from V and 1 base from J, with 12 bases between. DNA for the CDR3: TGTGCCAGCTCACCACCGCGGGGGGCGCTTAACTATGGCTACACCTTC. Translation: CASSPPRGALNYGYTF.

The chain employs TRBV2 and TRBJ2-1; 8 positions agree with TRBD2. The CDR3 is 14 residues long. Germline V gives CDR1 SNHLY, CDR2 FYNNEI. Germline trimming cut 2 bases from V and 7 bases from J; bases unmatched to any gene: 4. CDR3 nucleotide sequence: TGTGCCAGCAGTGAATACGGGAGGGGAAATGAGCAGTTCTTC. Translating gives CASSEYGRGNEQFF.

This clonotype was observed many times. The chain is built from TRBV7-9 and TRBJ2-1; TRBD2 matches at 14 bases. CDR1 SEHNR and CDR2 FQNEAQ come from the germline V gene (reference sequence). This CDR3 has 16 residues. The trim removed 5 bases at V and 9 bases at J, leaving 9 bases unmatched. The CDR3 DNA sequence: TGTGCCAGCAGCGCCCGGGGACTAGCGGGAGTAGGTGAGCAGTTCTTC. Protein sequence: CASSARGLAGVGEQFF. The whole variable domain, remainder taken from reference TRBV7-9 and TRBJ2-1, is DTGVSQNPRHKITKRGQNVTFRCDPISEHNRLYWYRQTLGQGPEFLTYFQNEAQLEKSRLLSDRFSAERPKGSFSTLEIQRTEQGDSAMYLCASSARGLAGVGEQFFGPGTRLTVL.

This clonotype was seen repeatedly, ten times or more. The V and J genes are TRBV3-1 and TRBJ2-5; 10 nucleotides line up with TRBD2. V was pared by 0 bases and J by 5 bases, with 9 bases of the junction left unmatched. The CDR3 is 17 amino acids. CDR1 and CDR2 from the germline V gene are LGHDT and YNNKEL (reference sequence). The DNA for the CDR3 is TGTGCCAGCAGCCAAGATGCCCTAGCGGGAGTGTCGGAGACCCAGTACTTC. This translates into CASSQDALAGVSETQYF.

In its sample, this clonotype was seen once. The chain combines TRBV5-4 with TRBJ2-7; D may correspond to TRBD1 or TRBD2 (5 bases each). The DNA end lines up better with TRBJ2-1; the J call may be wrong. The CDR3 length is 15 residues. Looked up from germline, CDR1 is SGHNT and CDR2 is YYREEE (reference sequence). DNA of the CDR3: TGTGCCAGCAGCTTGCCGGGACCGAGCTCCTACGAGCAGTTCTTC. It yields the protein CASSLPGPSSYEQFF.

The sample holds many counts of this clonotype. The gene calls are TRBV6-2 or TRBV6-3 and TRBJ2-7; D might be TRBD1 or TRBD2, each matching 7 bases. Per the germline V gene, CDR1 is MNHEY and CDR2 is SVGEGT. V was clipped by 5 bases and J by 1 base, with 18 bases between them. This CDR3 comprises 16 residues. The CDR3 sequence is CASSEPGQRGSYEQYF. The CDR3 DNA reads TGTGCCAGCAGTGAGCCGGGACAGCGGGGTTCCTACGAGCAGTACTTC.

This clonotype was recorded at least ten times. The rearrangement links TRBV5-1 to TRBJ2-5; 9 bases match TRBD2. CDR3 length: 16 amino acids. Germline CDR1 is SGHRS and CDR2 is YFSETQ. Trimming at V came to 4 bases and at J to 5 bases, leaving 12 bases not matched to a gene. The CDR3 is CASSNPTGTSMETQYF. In DNA, the CDR3 is TGCGCCAGCAGCAACCCGACCGGGACTAGCATGGAGACCCAGTACTTC.

Ten or more counts support this clonotype. The V gene is TRBV13, the J gene TRBJ2-7; the match to TRBD1 covers 8 bases. The CDR3 runs 14 residues. Germline V gene data show CDR1 as PRHDT and CDR2 as FYEKMQ (reference sequence). V shed 5 bases, J shed 5 bases, and the junction held 8 bases outside the gene matches. The DNA of the CDR3 is TGTGCCAGCAGCCGGAGACAGGGGCTGGACGAGCAGTACTTC. Amino acid sequence: CASSRRQGLDEQYF.

This clonotype was found many times. This chain connects TRBV28 to TRBJ2-2, with D perhaps given as TRBD1 or TRBD2 (5 bases each). Germline lookup yields CDR1 MDHEN and CDR2 SYDVKM. The CDR3 has 18 amino acids. Deletions cut 3 bases from V and 7 bases from J, with 24 bases between. The chain's CDR3 is CASSFGSRVILGGGELFF. CDR3 bases: TGTGCCAGCAGTTTCGGGTCCAGGGTAATTTTAGGAGGCGGGGAGCTGTTTTTT.

This clonotype has only a few counts. V and J are TRBV20-1 and TRBJ1-6, with unresolved D. Trimming cost V 0 bases and J 0 bases, with 6 bases left between them. The CDR3 has 15 amino acids. The V gene's germline CDR1 is DFQATT and CDR2 SNEGSKA (reference sequence). The CDR3: CSARDMSSYNSPLHF. DNA of the CDR3: TGCAGTGCTAGAGACATGAGCTCCTATAATTCACCCCTCCACTTT.

This sequence joins TRBV25-1 and TRBJ2-7, with D perhaps TRBD1 (5 bases). The CDR3 runs 10 residues. Germline-derived CDR1 and CDR2 are MGHDK and SYGVNS. V lost 4 bases, J lost 8 bases, and 6 bases lay in between. CDR3 protein: CASSGQKQYF. CDR3 sequence (DNA): TGTGCCAGCAGTGGACAGAAGCAGTACTTC.

This clonotype was observed a handful of times. J is TRBJ2-3 and V is TRBV5-1, with 9 positions matching TRBD2. Trimming at V came to 4 bases and at J to 2 bases, leaving 5 bases not matched to a gene. The CDR3 is made up of 15 amino acids. Germline CDR1 SGHRS, CDR2 YFSETQ. The CDR3 sequence is CASSDSGSPTDTQYF. For the CDR3, the DNA is TGCGCCAGCAGCGATAGCGGGAGCCCCACAGATACGCAGTATTTT.

The chain uses TRBV11-2 and TRBJ2-3, with 10 bases that match TRBD2. The length of the CDR3 is 15 residues. J gave up 6 bases and V 5 bases, and 8 bases lay outside the gene matches. CDR1 and CDR2 (germline): SGHAT, FQNNGV. CDR3 amino acids: CASSRSGRAWDTQYF. DNA for the CDR3: TGTGCCAGCAGCCGAAGCGGGAGGGCCTGGGATACGCAGTATTTT.

This clonotype was recorded a few times. The chain links TRBV7-8 to TRBJ2-5, with 12 positions matching TRBD2. J lost 5 bases, V lost 5 bases, and 9 bases had no gene match. The CDR3 contains 16 residues. The germline gives CDR1 SGHVS, CDR2 FQNEAQ. The CDR3 spells CASSHRTSGNWETQYF. CDR3 nucleotide sequence: TGTGCCAGCAGCCACCGGACTAGCGGGAACTGGGAGACCCAGTACTTC.

This clonotype was picked up many times. V gene TRBV29-1 combines with J gene TRBJ2-1; 9 bases line up with TRBD1. The V and J ends lost 3 bases and 8 bases, in that order; junction bases with no gene match: 2. Germline values: CDR1 SQVTM, CDR2 ANQGSEA. This CDR3 spans 12 amino acids. The CDR3 sequence: CSVEDRGDEQFF. CDR3 DNA: TGCAGCGTTGAGGACAGGGGTGATGAGCAGTTCTTC.

V is TRBV12-3 or TRBV12-4 and J is TRBJ1-2; TRBD1 matches 11 bases. The ends lost 7 bases at V and 6 bases at J; junction bases unmatched: 4. This CDR3 spans 13 amino acids. The CDR3 DNA sequence: TGTGCCAGCATTGGACAGGGGGCCAATGGCTACACCTTC. Its translation: CASIGQGANGYTF.

The table lists this clonotype with many counts. The chain carries TRBV20-1 and TRBJ2-3; 15 bases align to TRBD2. There are 15 residues in the CDR3. V was clipped by 6 bases and J by 8 bases; unmatched bases: 9. Germline V gene lookup returns CDR1 DFQATT and CDR2 SNEGSKA (reference sequence). The CDR3 nucleotides read TGCAGTGCACGATCTGGACTAGCGGGAGGGGGTACGCAGTATTTT. Residues: CSARSGLAGGGTQYF.

The V call is TRBV2, the J call TRBJ2-5; 7 nucleotides align to TRBD2. CDR3 length: 15 amino acids. Germline loops: CDR1 SNHLY, CDR2 FYNNEI. The trim removed 8 bases at V and 2 bases at J, leaving 11 bases unmatched. Here the CDR3 DNA reads TGTGCCAGCTGGGGACTACGACGGCTACAAGAGACCCAGTACTTC. Translating gives CASWGLRRLQETQYF.